Presented here are 32 T cell receptor beta chains from one specimen sequenced in a study of T cells after posttransplantation cyclophosphamide. The data were produced by immunoSEQ multiplex PCR, yet TCRdb's version contains in-frame clones alone and is incomplete. The table shows approximately 52,000 clones, with 85% to 90% occurring only once. Sequencing was carried out using PBMCs. The receptors derive from a man aged 25 to 45 with a blood cancer, CMV-positive, and with a related stem cell donor.

The chain carries TRBV10-3 and TRBJ2-5; 10 nucleotides agree with TRBD2. Germline V lookup: CDR1 ENHRY, CDR2 SYGVKD. The V gene end was trimmed by 3 bases and the J gene end by 5 bases; junction bases not matched to a gene: 12. The CDR3 spans 17 residues. CDR3: CAISDLASGRWAETQYF. CDR3 coding DNA: TGTGCCATCAGTGATTTGGCTAGCGGGAGATGGGCGGAGACCCAGTACTTC.

The chain carries TRBV5-1 and TRBJ2-3; 8 bases are a match to TRBD2. Germline values: CDR1 SGHRS, CDR2 YFSETQ. CDR3 length: 15 residues. V was pared by 0 bases and J by 6 bases, with 6 bases of the junction left unmatched. The CDR3 sequence: CASSLAPGGRDTQYF. For the CDR3, the DNA is TGCGCCAGCAGCTTGGCGCCGGGAGGGAGGGATACGCAGTATTTT. The full variable domain, rest sourced from reference TRBV5-1 and TRBJ2-3, is KAGVTQTPRYLIKTRGQQVTLSCSPISGHRSVSWYQQTPGQGLQFLFEYFSETQRNKGNFPGRFSGRQFSNSRSEMNVSTLELGDSALYLCASSLAPGGRDTQYFGPGTRLTVL.

This rearrangement joins TRBV29-1 to TRBJ2-3; maybe TRBD2 (7 bases). The CDR3 has 11 amino acids. The V end was cut by 7 bases, the J end by 5 bases, with 10 bases between. Germline V gives CDR1 SQVTM, CDR2 ANQGSEA. As DNA, the CDR3 is TGCAGCGGGGAGGGGGGAGATACGCAGTATTTT. It specifies CSGEGGDTQYF.

This chain uses TRBV27 with TRBJ2-7; TRBD2 matches at 7 bases. Germline CDR1 is MNHEY and CDR2 is SMNVEV (reference sequence). The CDR3 is made up of 16 amino acids. The V gene end was trimmed by 5 bases and the J gene end by 0 bases; junction bases not matched to a gene: 10. The CDR3 sequence: CASSPESGGLSYEQYF. As DNA, the CDR3 is TGTGCCAGCAGTCCTGAGTCGGGGGGTCTCTCCTACGAGCAGTACTTC.

V usage is TRBV9 and J usage is TRBJ2-3; no firm D call. Germline loops: CDR1 SGDLS, CDR2 YYNGEE. V lost 4 bases and J lost 0, with 15 bases in between. This CDR3 contains 16 residues. CDR3 nucleotide sequence: TGTGCCAGCAGCCCACGAGGAGACCTAAGCACAGATACGCAGTATTTT. Protein: CASSPRGDLSTDTQYF.

The chain recombines TRBV13 with TRBJ2-1; D perhaps matches TRBD1 (5 bases). The V gene lost 3 bases and the J gene lost 4 bases, with 10 bases spanning the gap. The CDR3 is made up of 14 amino acids. Looked up from germline, CDR1 is PRHDT and CDR2 is FYEKMQ (reference sequence). The chain's CDR3 is CASSLGGQYNEQFF. DNA of the CDR3: TGTGCCAGCAGCTTGGGCGGACAATACAATGAGCAGTTCTTC.

The rearrangement links TRBV18 to TRBJ2-6, with a possible D match to TRBD1 (6 bases). V was pared by 8 bases and J by 12 bases, with 14 bases between. Germline assignment: CDR1 KGHSH and CDR2 LQKENI. This CDR3 spans 12 amino acids. For the CDR3, the DNA is TGTGCCAGCACAGGACAGCCAGGCGTCCTGACTTTC. It codes for CASTGQPGVLTF.

V usage is TRBV7-2 and J usage is TRBJ2-1; 9 bases are a match to TRBD2. CDR3 length: 15 residues. The germline gives CDR1 SGHTA, CDR2 FQGNSA. Trimming took 7 bases from V and 9 from J; bases not matched to a gene: 13. The CDR3 coding sequence is TGTGCCAGCACCCCCGGGGGCGGGAGGGCCCTTGAGCAGTTCTTC. Encoded protein: CASTPGGGRALEQFF.

V gene TRBV9 combines with J gene TRBJ1-2, with D unclear. Trimming took 0 bases from V and 8 from J, leaving 5 bases between them. Germline lookup yields CDR1 SGDLS and CDR2 YYNGEE. The length of the CDR3 is 11 residues. The CDR3 sequence: CASSVAGGYTF. CDR3 DNA sequence: TGTGCCAGCAGCGTAGCCGGGGGCTACACCTTC.

V and J are TRBV7-9 and TRBJ2-3, with TRBD1 identical over 7 bases. With 1 base clipped from V and 3 bases from J, the junction kept 1 base outside the gene matches. Germline V gene sequence: CDR1 SEHNR, CDR2 FQNEAQ (reference sequence). CDR3 length: 14 residues. CDR3 sequence reads: CASSLGQGTDTQYF. The DNA for the CDR3 is TGTGCCAGCAGCTTAGGACAGGGTACAGATACGCAGTATTTT.

V and J are TRBV7-3 and TRBJ2-1; TRBD2 matches 11 bases. The CDR3 is 15 amino acids. V was clipped by 5 bases and J by 8 bases; unmatched bases: 8. Germline assignment: CDR1 SGHTA and CDR2 FQGTGA. The CDR3 spells CASSETSGIYDEQFF. As DNA, the CDR3 is TGTGCCAGCAGCGAGACTAGCGGGATATACGATGAGCAGTTCTTC.

This clone was counted a single time. This rearrangement joins TRBV11-3 to TRBJ2-1; 14 bases align to TRBD2. The CDR3 extends over 17 amino acids. The germline gives CDR1 SGHNT, CDR2 YENEEA. V was clipped by 2 bases and J by 10 bases; unmatched bases: 10. CDR3 DNA: TGTGCCAGCAGCTTATCTCGGGGGACTAGCGGGAGAGGGGAGCAGTTCTTC. Its protein product is CASSLSRGTSGRGEQFF. Supplemented by reference TRBV11-3 and TRBJ2-1, the full variable domain reads EAGVVQSPRYKIIEKKQPVAFWCNPISGHNTLYWYLQNLGQGPELLIRYENEEAVDDSQLPKDRFSAERLKGVDSTLKIQPAELGDSAVYLCASSLSRGTSGRGEQFFGPGTRLTVL.

The genes are TRBV6-6 and TRBJ1-6, with D possibly being TRBD1 (5 bases). CDR3 size: 12 residues. CDR1 is MNHNY, CDR2 SVGAGI, per germline (reference sequence). Deletions cut 4 bases from V and 9 bases from J, with 7 bases between. CDR3 DNA sequence: TGTGCCAGCAGTTGGCAGGGTTCACCCCTCCACTTT. Residues: CASSWQGSPLHF.

V usage is TRBV7-3 and J usage is TRBJ2-1; the match to TRBD2 covers 12 bases. This CDR3 is built from 15 residues. Germline V lookup: CDR1 SGHTA, CDR2 FQGTGA. V lost 6 bases, J lost 7 bases, and 7 bases stayed unmatched. The CDR3 DNA is TGTGCCAGCAGGCCCGGACTAGCGGGACTGAATGAGCAGTTCTTC. Translated, it gives CASRPGLAGLNEQFF.

This chain connects TRBV10-3 to TRBJ2-7, with 13 bases aligning to TRBD2. Germline CDR1 reads ENHRY; CDR2 reads SYGVKD. CDR3 size: 15 residues. The junction had 4 bases not matched to a gene; V was cut back by 7 bases and J by 1 base. Written as DNA, the CDR3 is TGTGCCATCAAGTTGGGACTAGCGGGGTCCTACGAGCAGTACTTC. Its translation: CAIKLGLAGSYEQYF.

This clone has just one count. V and J are TRBV27 and TRBJ2-7; TRBD2 agrees at 7 bases. CDR3 length: 14 amino acids. In germline, CDR1 is MNHEY, CDR2 SMNVEV (reference sequence). The junction had 4 bases not matched to a gene; V was cut back by 3 bases and J by 2 bases. The CDR3 nucleotides read TGTGCCAGCAGTTTGTCTAGCGGAGCCTACGAGCAGTACTTC. Translated: CASSLSSGAYEQYF.

The chain employs TRBV2 and TRBJ2-1, with a possible D match to TRBD2 (6 bases). Deletions cut 7 bases from V and 6 bases from J, with 10 bases between. The CDR3 has 12 residues. Germline CDR1 and CDR2: SNHLY and FYNNEI. CDR3 bases: TGTGCCAGCAAATTGGAGGGCAATGAGCAGTTCTTC. Amino acid sequence: CASKLEGNEQFF. Full variable domain (missing parts from reference TRBV2 and TRBJ2-1): EPEVTQTPSHQVTQMGQEVILRCVPISNHLYFYWYRQILGQKVEFLVSFYNNEISEKSEIFDDQFSVERPDGSNFTLKIRSTKLEDSAMYFCASKLEGNEQFFGPGTRLTVL.

Turning to this clone: One end of the junction fails to match germline, which may point to a read error. V usage is TRBV11-3 and J usage is TRBJ2-5; D uncertain. Germline values: CDR1 SGHNT, CDR2 YENEEA. There are 13 residues in the CDR3. The CDR3 sequence is CASSPAVQATQYF. CDR3 DNA sequence: TGTGCCAGCAGCCCGGCGGTCCAAGCGACCCAGTACTTC.

The chain is built from TRBV6-1 and TRBJ2-1; D is possibly TRBD2 (5 bases). V lost 1 base to trimming and J lost 6 bases, with 10 bases between them. Germline values: CDR1 MNHNS, CDR2 SASEGT. This CDR3 is 14 amino acids long. In DNA, the CDR3 is TGTGCCAGCAGTGAAGTCGCTAGCTCCAATGAGCAGTTCTTC. As protein: CASSEVASSNEQFF.

The genes are TRBV11-2 and TRBJ2-3; 9 nucleotides line up with TRBD2. This CDR3 is 15 amino acids long. Germline V gene data show CDR1 as SGHAT and CDR2 as FQNNGV. The J segment lost 4 bases and the V segment lost 1 base, leaving 3 bases of the junction unmatched. CDR3 in amino acids: CASSLVAGAADTQYF. CDR3 nucleotides: TGTGCCAGCAGCTTAGTAGCGGGAGCCGCAGATACGCAGTATTTT.

CDR3 region: CASSSIAVNTGELFF. CDR3 bases: TGTGCCAGCAGCTCTATAGCGGTAAACACCGGGGAGCTGTTTTTT. The chain has TRBV7-2 and TRBJ2-2, with TRBD2 as a possible D gene (6 bases). V lost 4 bases and J lost 2, with 11 bases in between. This CDR3 spans 15 amino acids. Germline CDR1 is SGHTA and CDR2 is FQGNSA.

The rearrangement links TRBV7-9 to TRBJ2-7; TRBD1 matches 9 bases. Germline loops: CDR1 SEHNR, CDR2 FQNEAQ (reference sequence). The CDR3 contains 15 residues. V gave up 4 bases and J gave up 4 bases; unmatched junction bases: 8. Here the CDR3 reads CASSSLRDREYEQYF. Here the CDR3 DNA reads TGTGCCAGCAGCTCACTCCGGGACAGGGAATACGAGCAGTACTTC.

The genes are TRBV4-1 and TRBJ2-1, with 10 bases fitting TRBD2. Trimming at V came to 4 bases and at J to 10 bases, leaving 13 bases not matched to a gene. The germline gives CDR1 MGHRA, CDR2 YSYEKL. CDR3 length equals 16 residues. Here the CDR3 DNA reads TGCGCCAGCAGCCTCCCGGGGCTAGCGGGAGTGTCCGAGCAGTTCTTC. Protein product: CASSLPGLAGVSEQFF.

V usage is TRBV7-2 and J usage is TRBJ1-1; 8 bases are a match to TRBD1. From germline, CDR1 is SGHTA and CDR2 FQGNSA. CDR3 length equals 13 residues. V dropped 4 bases and J dropped 5; count of bases not matched to a gene: 3. The CDR3 region has the DNA TGTGCCAGCAGCTCAGGGGGCTGGACTGAAGCTTTCTTT. It yields the protein CASSSGGWTEAFF. Complete variable domain (other parts from reference TRBV7-2 and TRBJ1-1): GAGVSQSPSNKVTEKGKDVELRCDPISGHTALYWYRQSLGQGLEFLIYFQGNSAPDKSGLPSDRFSAERTGGSVSTLTIQRTQQEDSAVYLCASSSGGWTEAFFGQGTRLTVV.

This clone was observed a single time. The chain has TRBV5-5 and TRBJ2-3; maybe TRBD2 (5 bases). The V gene's germline CDR1 is SGHKS and CDR2 YYEKEE (reference sequence). V was shortened by 1 base and J by 2 bases, with 14 bases between the two germline ends. The CDR3 sequence is 16 residues long. For the CDR3, the DNA is TGTGCCAGCAGCTTGTTTACAGTCGGGAACACAGATACGCAGTATTTT. Translation gives CASSLFTVGNTDTQYF.

This chain links TRBV19 with TRBJ2-2; 9 positions match TRBD2. J lost 6 bases, V lost 7 bases, and 6 bases had no gene match. The CDR3 contains 14 residues. Per the germline V gene, CDR1 is LNHDA and CDR2 is SQIVND (reference sequence). The CDR3 loop is CASNPIAGAGELFF. CDR3 DNA sequence: TGTGCCAGTAACCCGATAGCGGGAGCCGGGGAGCTGTTTTTT.

The sample holds a few counts of this clone. The CDR3: CASSVGDTEAFF. The CDR3 coding sequence is TGTGCCAGCAGCGTCGGGGACACTGAAGCTTTCTTT. The rearrangement joins TRBV9 to TRBJ1-1, with D uncertain. Germline lookup yields CDR1 SGDLS and CDR2 YYNGEE. The CDR3 spans 12 residues. The V gene lost 2 bases and the J gene lost 3 bases, with 5 bases spanning the gap.

V is TRBV7-8 and J is TRBJ1-2; 7 bases are shared with TRBD1. CDR1 is SGHVS, CDR2 FQNEAQ, per germline. The J segment lost 5 bases and the V segment lost 5 bases, leaving 8 bases of the junction unmatched. The CDR3 runs 14 residues. Here the CDR3 DNA reads TGTGCCAGCAGCCACCGGGACAGCAGATATGGCTACACCTTC. Its translation: CASSHRDSRYGYTF.

This sequence joins TRBV27 and TRBJ1-1; D possibly corresponds to TRBD1 (6 bases). The V end was cut by 4 bases, the J end by 1 base, with 10 bases between. Germline V gene data show CDR1 as MNHEY and CDR2 as SMNVEV (reference sequence). The CDR3 is made up of 14 amino acids. CDR3 loop: CASSWGQRNTEAFF. CDR3 coding DNA: TGTGCCAGCAGTTGGGGACAACGGAACACTGAAGCTTTCTTT.

The count of this clone is one. V and J are TRBV5-4 and TRBJ1-4; tentative D call: TRBD1 (5 bases). Between the trimmed V and J ends, which lost 4 bases and 8 bases, there was a span of 15 bases. The CDR3 runs 14 residues. Germline CDR1 reads SGHNT; CDR2 reads YYREEE (reference sequence). Here the CDR3 DNA reads TGTGCCAGCAGCAACGACAGAGAATACGAAAAACTGTTTTTT. It codes for CASSNDREYEKLFF.

The chain uses TRBV5-1 and TRBJ1-5; D possibly corresponds to TRBD1 (5 bases). Germline V lookup: CDR1 SGHRS, CDR2 YFSETQ. V was pared by 0 bases and J by 3 bases, with 10 bases between. This CDR3 spans 15 amino acids. The CDR3 loop reads CASSLEGHSNQPQHF. The CDR3 nucleotides are TGCGCCAGCAGCTTGGAAGGACACTCCAATCAGCCCCAGCATTTT.

The chain employs TRBV4-2 and TRBJ2-5; TRBD1 matches 7 bases. V lost 1 base to trimming and J lost 2 bases; unmatched junction nucleotides: 10. The CDR3 length is 17 residues. Per the germline V gene, CDR1 is LGHNA and CDR2 is YNFKEQ. CDR3 sequence reads: CASSQGPQSGGQETQYF. For the CDR3, the DNA is TGTGCCAGCAGCCAAGGTCCCCAGTCAGGGGGACAAGAGACCCAGTACTTC.